The 32 T cell receptor beta chains reported below all come from one sample, sequenced in a study of Ad26.COV2.S vaccination and SARS-CoV-2 variants (dated by TCRdb to about 2021). The treatment or condition label here, explained by the study, means: 15 to 20 received Ad26.COV2.S at low or high dose, single or two shots; a few received placebo; per-sample allocation not given. For vaccine and placebo recipients, the sequenced repertoires came from samples collected on day 63 after the first injection. The library was produced with the immunoSEQ multiplex PCR assay. TCRdb mirrors the immuneACCESS table, restricted to in-frame sequences. Some clones are absent from its copies; in checked studies, under half trace to an unresolved V gene, and the reason for the others is unknown. Recorded for this sample are about 320,000 clones; roughly 86% of them occurred a single time. The ten biggest clones cover more than 1.5% of the sample.

The material sequenced was peripheral blood, taken in a trial of Ad26.COV2.S vaccine versus placebo. All receptors derive from a person between 18 and 65 years old who received the Ad26.COV2.S COVID-19 vaccine or a placebo.

In this sample, this clone turned up once. This chain uses TRBV5-1 with TRBJ2-2; D is possibly TRBD1 (6 bases). The CDR3 has 16 residues. Trimming removed 2 bases from V and 7 bases from J, with 18 bases in between. Germline lookup yields CDR1 SGHRS and CDR2 YFSETQ. The DNA of the CDR3 is TGCGCCAGCAGCTTCCAAATTAACAGGGATAACGGGGAGCTGTTTTTT. The encoded protein is CASSFQINRDNGELFF.

Regarding this clone: The germline gene is not matched at one end of the junction; a read error may be the cause. The chain employs TRBV7-7 and TRBJ2-6; D ambiguous. The CDR3 totals 15 residues. Looked up from germline, CDR1 is SSHAT and CDR2 is FNYEAQ (reference sequence). CDR3 amino acids: CASSPASSGANVLTF. The CDR3 coding sequence is TGTGCTAGCAGCCCCGCAAGCTCTGGGGCCAACGTCCTGACTTTC.

This chain connects TRBV15 to TRBJ2-5; no clear D gene. The V gene's germline CDR1 is LNHNV and CDR2 YYDKDF (reference sequence). Trimming pared 0 bases from V and 3 bases from J, leaving 11 bases between. The CDR3 covers 15 residues. CDR3 protein: CATSRDLKVKETQYF. The CDR3 nucleotides are TGTGCCACCAGCAGAGATTTAAAAGTAAAAGAGACCCAGTACTTC.

The rearrangement joins TRBV4-3 to TRBJ1-3, with D maybe TRBD1 (5 bases). CDR1 and CDR2 from the germline V gene are LGHNA and YSLEER. This CDR3 has 17 residues. V shed 0 bases and J shed 3 bases, with 15 bases lying between them. The CDR3 spells CASSQDLSGPFGNTIYF. For the CDR3, the DNA is TGCGCCAGCAGCCAAGATCTTTCAGGGCCCTTTGGAAACACCATATATTTT.

J is TRBJ1-2 and V is TRBV4-1, with D maybe TRBD1 (6 bases). Germline CDR1 MGHRA, CDR2 YSYEKL. With 7 bases removed from V and 7 bases from J, the gap between germline ends came to 19 bases. The CDR3 runs 14 residues. The CDR3, as DNA: TGCGCCAGCACGCAAACGGGGGGCAAGGCTGGCTACACCTTC. It specifies CASTQTGGKAGYTF.

This clone was detected once. The chain is built from TRBV6-5 and TRBJ2-7, with D perhaps matching TRBD2 (6 bases). The CDR3 sequence is 16 residues long. V lost 2 bases and J 1 base, leaving 15 bases between the germline ends. Germline CDR1 reads MNHEY; CDR2 reads SVGAGI. This CDR3 is CASSYRAGRISYEQYF. The CDR3 DNA reads TGTGCCAGCAGTTACCGGGCAGGGAGGATATCCTACGAGCAGTACTTC.

V usage is TRBV4-1 and J usage is TRBJ1-5; D unresolved. The V gene lost 1 base and the J gene lost 9 bases, with 13 bases spanning the gap. CDR1 and CDR2 from the germline V gene are MGHRA and YSYEKL. CDR3 size: 14 residues. The CDR3 DNA reads TGCGCCAGCAGCCAAGTGCAGGCCCGAGGGCCCCAGCATTTT. Translating it yields CASSQVQARGPQHF.

The chain couples TRBV27 to TRBJ2-2; D remains ambiguous. The CDR3 is 12 residues long. Germline lookup yields CDR1 MNHEY and CDR2 SMNVEV (reference sequence). V shed 3 bases and J shed 2 bases, with 1 base lying between them. The CDR3 DNA reads as TGTGCCAGCAGTTTTAACACCGGGGAGCTGTTTTTT. It codes for CASSFNTGELFF.

This clone has a handful of counts. The chain recombines TRBV7-3 with TRBJ1-1; a weak D match, TRBD1 (5 bases). CDR3 length equals 13 residues. CDR1 is SGHTA and CDR2 is FQGTGA in the germline V gene. The germline V and J ends were trimmed by 3 bases and 5 bases, with 10 bases remaining between them. CDR3 in DNA: TGTGCCAGCAGCTTGTCAGGGAGGACTGAAGCTTTCTTT. Translation gives CASSLSGRTEAFF.

The chain is built from TRBV24-1 and TRBJ2-7; maybe TRBD1 (5 bases). Germline V gives CDR1 KGHDR, CDR2 SFDVKD. The CDR3 has 17 residues. Trimming removed 0 bases from V and 0 bases from J, with 14 bases in between. This chain's CDR3 is CATSDLYRTPSSYEQYF. CDR3 sequence (DNA): TGTGCCACCAGTGATTTGTACCGGACACCTAGCTCCTACGAGCAGTACTTC.

This chain connects TRBV18 to TRBJ1-2; D is possibly TRBD1 (6 bases). Germline CDR1 reads KGHSH; CDR2 reads LQKENI. V lost 3 bases and J 6 bases, leaving 11 bases between the germline ends. The CDR3 is 13 residues long. The CDR3 nucleotides read TGTGCCAGCTCACCGGCAGGGGAGGATGGCTACACCTTC. Amino acid sequence: CASSPAGEDGYTF.

This chain links TRBV2 with TRBJ1-2; a possible D gene is TRBD1 (5 bases). Germline assignment: CDR1 SNHLY and CDR2 FYNNEI. The CDR3 is 13 amino acids. V was shortened by 6 bases and J by 7 bases, with 15 bases between the two germline ends. In DNA, the CDR3 is TGTGCCAGCAGAGCCTCGGGGGGGGTTGGCTACACCTTC. Its protein product is CASRASGGVGYTF.

The CDR3 DNA is TGTGCCAGCAGCTCGCCGACAGGATTCGATGGCTACACCTTC. Its translation is CASSSPTGFDGYTF. The genes are TRBV5-4 and TRBJ1-2, with TRBD1 as a possible D gene (6 bases). The ends were cut back, 3 bases at V and 6 bases at J, with 15 bases in the middle. The CDR3 totals 14 residues. CDR1 SGHNT and CDR2 YYREEE come from the germline V gene (reference sequence).

The chain has TRBV7-2 and TRBJ1-6; D gene uncertain. CDR1 is SGHTA and CDR2 is FQGNSA in the germline V gene. The V and J ends lost 4 bases and 7 bases respectively, with 8 bases between them. The CDR3 has 13 residues. CDR3 loop: CASSSKWNSPLHF. Here the CDR3 DNA reads TGTGCCAGCAGCTCCAAGTGGAATTCACCCCTCCACTTT.

CDR3 loop: CASSQDTRSNQPQHF. For the CDR3, the DNA is TGCGCCAGCAGCCAAGATACCAGAAGCAATCAGCCCCAGCATTTT. J is TRBJ1-5 and V is TRBV4-3; no definite D call. The germline V gene encodes CDR1 LGHNA and CDR2 YSLEER. The germline V and J ends were trimmed by 0 bases and 1 base, with 7 bases remaining between them. The CDR3 runs 15 residues.

The J gene is TRBJ2-5, the V gene TRBV13, with unresolved D. Per germline, CDR1 PRHDT and CDR2 FYEKMQ (reference sequence). The CDR3 runs to 13 residues. The V and J ends lost 2 bases and 2 bases respectively, with 6 bases between them. The CDR3 reads CASSLSLQETQYF. CDR3 bases: TGTGCCAGCAGCTTATCTCTTCAAGAGACCCAGTACTTC. Supplemented by reference TRBV13 and TRBJ2-5, the full variable domain reads AAGVIQSPRHLIKEKRETATLKCYPIPRHDTVYWYQQGPGQDPQFLISFYEKMQSDKGSIPDRFSAQQFSDYHSELNMSSLELGDSALYFCASSLSLQETQYFGPGTRLLVL.

The chain combines TRBV3-1 (or the pseudogene TRBV3-2) with TRBJ1-2; no clear D gene. Germline lookup yields CDR1 LGHDT and CDR2 YNNKEL (reference sequence). V dropped 1 base and J dropped 2 bases, with 11 bases sitting between them. This CDR3 is 15 amino acids long. The CDR3 DNA follows: TGTGCCAGCAGCCAAGGGAGGGCTGGGAACTATGGCTACACCTTC. Its translation: CASSQGRAGNYGYTF.

V gene TRBV2 combines with J gene TRBJ2-5, with a tentative D call TRBD1 (5 bases). Germline V gene sequence: CDR1 SNHLY, CDR2 FYNNEI. The CDR3 extends over 11 amino acids. V lost 7 bases and J 5 bases, leaving 8 bases between the germline ends. CDR3 loop: CASTKGETQYF. Here the CDR3 DNA reads TGTGCCAGCACGAAGGGGGAGACCCAGTACTTC.

V usage is TRBV27 and J usage is TRBJ1-2; TRBD1 is a possible D gene (5 bases). The CDR3 is made up of 14 amino acids. The V gene lost 3 bases and the J gene lost 5 bases, with 13 bases spanning the gap. Germline V gene data show CDR1 as MNHEY and CDR2 as SMNVEV (reference sequence). The CDR3 spells CASSFGQGWYGYTF. CDR3 DNA sequence: TGTGCCAGCAGTTTCGGTCAGGGTTGGTATGGCTACACCTTC.

The J gene is TRBJ2-2, the V gene TRBV10-1; 8 bases align to TRBD1. The germline CDR1 and CDR2 sequences are WNHNN and SYGVQD (reference sequence). The CDR3 contains 13 residues. V dropped 6 bases and J dropped 6; count of bases not matched to a gene: 3. This chain's CDR3 is CASRGTGAGELFF. The CDR3 DNA is TGCGCCAGCAGGGGGACAGGAGCCGGGGAGCTGTTTTTT.

The CDR3 loop is CASRAGSWGNSPLHF. The CDR3 DNA reads as TGTGCCAGCAGGGCAGGGAGTTGGGGCAATTCACCCCTCCACTTT. This chain links TRBV3-1 (or the pseudogene TRBV3-2) with TRBJ1-6; D possibly corresponds to TRBD1 (5 bases). V lost 6 bases and J lost 7, with 16 bases in between. This CDR3 is 15 amino acids long. From germline, CDR1 is LGHDT and CDR2 YNNKEL (reference sequence).

The V and J genes are TRBV3-1 (or the pseudogene TRBV3-2) and TRBJ1-2, with 7 bases matching TRBD1. The J segment lost 2 bases and the V segment lost 2 bases, leaving 5 bases of the junction unmatched. Per germline, CDR1 LGHDT and CDR2 YNNKEL (reference sequence). CDR3 length equals 15 residues. CDR3 DNA: TGTGCCAGCAGCCAACTACAGGGGACCAACTATGGCTACACCTTC. This translates into CASSQLQGTNYGYTF.

The chain has TRBV18 and TRBJ2-1, with D uncertain. Germline lookup yields CDR1 KGHSH and CDR2 LQKENI. V shed 1 base and J shed 3 bases, with 13 bases lying between them. There are 16 residues in the CDR3. The CDR3 DNA sequence: TGTGCCAGCTCACCACAGCCCCTTCCAGGCTACAATGAGCAGTTCTTC. It specifies CASSPQPLPGYNEQFF.

This rearrangement joins TRBV5-1 to TRBJ2-5, with D possibly being TRBD1 (5 bases). The germline V gene encodes CDR1 SGHRS and CDR2 YFSETQ. V dropped 0 bases and J dropped 2 bases, with 11 bases sitting between them. This CDR3 region has 15 residues. The CDR3 DNA is TGCGCCAGCAGCTTGGTCGCGGACACACAAGAGACCCAGTACTTC. Protein product: CASSLVADTQETQYF. Full variable domain (outside the CDR3, taken from reference TRBV5-1 and TRBJ2-5): KAGVTQTPRYLIKTRGQQVTLSCSPISGHRSVSWYQQTPGQGLQFLFEYFSETQRNKGNFPGRFSGRQFSNSRSEMNVSTLELGDSALYLCASSLVADTQETQYFGPGTRLLVL.

V gene TRBV2 combines with J gene TRBJ1-1; TRBD1 aligns across 7 bases. Germline values: CDR1 SNHLY, CDR2 FYNNEI. J gave up 4 bases and V 5 bases, and 10 bases lay outside the gene matches. The CDR3 is 15 amino acids. CDR3 sequence reads: CASSPDTGEGTEAFF. The CDR3, as DNA: TGTGCCAGCAGTCCCGATACAGGGGAGGGCACTGAAGCTTTCTTT. The full variable domain, completed using reference TRBV2 and TRBJ1-1, is EPEVTQTPSHQVTQMGQEVILRCVPISNHLYFYWYRQILGQKVEFLVSFYNNEISEKSEIFDDQFSVERPDGSNFTLKIRSTKLEDSAMYFCASSPDTGEGTEAFFGQGTRLTVV.

This sequence joins TRBV4-2 and TRBJ2-5; 12 bases are shared with TRBD2. This CDR3 has 19 residues. CDR1 and CDR2 from the germline V gene are LGHNA and YNFKEQ. Trimming cost V 4 bases and J 4 bases; bases outside gene matches: 16. CDR3 sequence reads: CASSPSRGMTSGGRETQYF. The DNA for the CDR3 is TGTGCCAGCAGCCCCTCCCGTGGGATGACTAGCGGGGGAAGAGAGACCCAGTACTTC.

The table lists this clone with a few counts. V and J are TRBV6-1 and TRBJ1-2; D gene uncertain. This CDR3 is 14 amino acids long. Trimming removed 0 bases from V and 4 bases from J, with 9 bases in between. Germline lookup yields CDR1 MNHNS and CDR2 SASEGT. The CDR3 here is CASSEAPGSYGYTF. CDR3 sequence (DNA): TGTGCCAGCAGTGAAGCCCCGGGGTCCTATGGCTACACCTTC.

This clone was counted a single time. The chain carries TRBV9 and TRBJ1-2; D unresolved. The germline V and J ends were trimmed by 0 bases and 13 bases, with 13 bases remaining between them. CDR1 is SGDLS, CDR2 YYNGEE, per germline. This CDR3 has 12 residues. The CDR3 sequence: CASSVVGGSPTF. DNA of the CDR3: TGTGCCAGCAGCGTAGTTGGTGGCAGCCCCACCTTC.

This clone has a handful of counts. The V gene is TRBV23-1, the J gene TRBJ1-5, with D uncertain. TRBV23-1 is treated as an ORF (open reading frame) with a function not yet certain. The CDR3 contains 17 residues. Trimming left V 0 bases short and J 0 bases short, with 12 bases between. The CDR3 spells CASSQSRRQPSNQPQHF. The CDR3 bases are TGCGCCAGCAGTCAATCTAGGCGGCAGCCTAGCAATCAGCCCCAGCATTTT.

The chain has TRBV7-2 and TRBJ1-5; D unclear. The germline V gene encodes CDR1 SGHTA and CDR2 FQGNSA. CDR3 length: 14 residues. Trimming took 3 bases from V and 7 from J, leaving 13 bases between them. This CDR3 is CASSFGASGQPQHF. The CDR3 coding sequence is TGTGCCAGCAGCTTCGGAGCTTCGGGGCAGCCCCAGCATTTT.

This clone was recorded a few times. The CDR3 DNA sequence: TGTGCCAGCAGGCTGGGACAGGCCCTCTACGAGCAGTACTTC. Translation gives CASRLGQALYEQYF. The chain combines TRBV2 with TRBJ2-7; 8 nucleotides align to TRBD1. V lost 6 bases, J lost 3 bases, and 7 bases stayed unmatched. CDR3 length equals 14 residues. Germline V CDR1 and CDR2: SNHLY, FYNNEI.

This clone has just a few counts. J is TRBJ1-1 and V is TRBV19, with D possibly matching TRBD1 (5 bases). CDR1 LNHDA and CDR2 SQIVND come from the germline V gene (reference sequence). The V and J ends lost 3 bases and 1 base respectively, with 21 bases between them. The CDR3 is made up of 18 amino acids. In nucleotides, the CDR3 is TGTGCCAGTAGTATTGGATTGGCGGCAGGGACTTCGAACACTGAAGCTTTCTTT. This gives the protein CASSIGLAAGTSNTEAFF.